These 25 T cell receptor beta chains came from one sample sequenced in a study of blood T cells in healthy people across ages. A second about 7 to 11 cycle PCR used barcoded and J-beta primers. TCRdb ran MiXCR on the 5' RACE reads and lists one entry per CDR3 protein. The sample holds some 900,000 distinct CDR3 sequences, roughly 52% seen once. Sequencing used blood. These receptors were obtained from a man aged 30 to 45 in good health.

The CDR3 coding sequence is TGTGCCAGCTCACCATCTATGGGACAGGGTTTCTACAATGAGCAGTTCTTC. As protein: CASSPSMGQGFYNEQFF. The J gene is TRBJ2-1, the V gene TRBV18; 9 positions match TRBD1. The CDR3 loop spans 17 amino acids. Germline CDR1 reads KGHSH; CDR2 reads LQKENI. J was trimmed by 3 bases and V by 2 bases; bases with no gene match: 8.

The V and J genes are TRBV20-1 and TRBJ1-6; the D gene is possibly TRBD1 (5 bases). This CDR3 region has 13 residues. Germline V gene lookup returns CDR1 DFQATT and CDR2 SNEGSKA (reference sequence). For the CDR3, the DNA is TGCAGCGCCTACGGGGGTTCGGAATCACCCCTCCACTTT. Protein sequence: CSAYGGSESPLHF.

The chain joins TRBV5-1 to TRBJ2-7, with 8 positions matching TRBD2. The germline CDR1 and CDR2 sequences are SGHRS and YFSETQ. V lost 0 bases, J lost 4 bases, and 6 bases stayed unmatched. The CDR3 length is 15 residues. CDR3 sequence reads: CASSLAAGGGYEQYF. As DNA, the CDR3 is TGCGCCAGCAGCTTGGCCGCGGGAGGAGGGTACGAGCAGTACTTC.

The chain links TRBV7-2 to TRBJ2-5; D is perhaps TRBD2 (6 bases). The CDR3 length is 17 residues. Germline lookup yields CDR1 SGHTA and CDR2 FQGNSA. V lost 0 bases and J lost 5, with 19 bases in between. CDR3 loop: CASSLALASTKVETQYF. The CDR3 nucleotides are TGTGCCAGCAGCTTAGCTCTAGCGTCGACGAAGGTTGAGACCCAGTACTTC.

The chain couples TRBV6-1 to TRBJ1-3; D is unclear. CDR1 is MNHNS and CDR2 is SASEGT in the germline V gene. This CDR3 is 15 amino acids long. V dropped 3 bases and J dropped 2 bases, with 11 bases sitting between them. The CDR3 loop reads CASSDAPDTGNTIYF. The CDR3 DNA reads TGTGCCAGCAGTGACGCGCCCGATACTGGAAACACCATATATTTT.

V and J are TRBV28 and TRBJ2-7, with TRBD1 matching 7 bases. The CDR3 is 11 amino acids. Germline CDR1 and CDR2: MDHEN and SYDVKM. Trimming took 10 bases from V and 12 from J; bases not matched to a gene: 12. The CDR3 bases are TGTGCCACTACGGGACAGTTCCGGGGGTACTTC. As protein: CATTGQFRGYF.

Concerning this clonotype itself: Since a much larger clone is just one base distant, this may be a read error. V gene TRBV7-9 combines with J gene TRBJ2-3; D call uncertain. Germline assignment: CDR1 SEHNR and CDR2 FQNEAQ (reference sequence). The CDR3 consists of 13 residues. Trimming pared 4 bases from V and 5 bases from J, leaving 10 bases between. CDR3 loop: CASSSPPGDTQYF. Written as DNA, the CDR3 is TGTGCCAGCAGCTCCCCACCCGGAGATACGCAGTATTTT. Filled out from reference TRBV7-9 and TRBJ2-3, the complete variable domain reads DTGVSQNPRHKITKRGQNVTFRCDPISEHNRLYWYRQTLGQGPEFLTYFQNEAQLEKSRLLSDRFSAERPKGSFSTLEIQRTEQGDSAMYLCASSSPPGDTQYFGPGTRLTVL.

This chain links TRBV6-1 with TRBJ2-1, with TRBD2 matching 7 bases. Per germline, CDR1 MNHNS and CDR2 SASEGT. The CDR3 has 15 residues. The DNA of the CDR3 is TGTACCACCGTCCCGCCCGGGGGGTACTACAATGAGCAGTTCTTC. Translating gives CTTVPPGGYYNEQFF.

CDR3 region: CASRHIGTQYF. The DNA of the CDR3 is TGTGCCAGCAGACATATAGGGACCCAGTACTTC. This sequence joins TRBV6-5 and TRBJ2-5, with D uncertain. Germline CDR1 MNHEY, CDR2 SVGAGI. The V gene lost 6 bases and the J gene lost 7 bases, with 9 bases spanning the gap. The CDR3 is made up of 11 amino acids.

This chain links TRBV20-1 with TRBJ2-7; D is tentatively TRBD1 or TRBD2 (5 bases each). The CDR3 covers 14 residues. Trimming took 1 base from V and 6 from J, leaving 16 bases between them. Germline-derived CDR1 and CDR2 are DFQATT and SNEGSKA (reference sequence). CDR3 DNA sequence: TGCAGTGCTAGAGGAGAAGGGGAGATGGGCGAGCAGTACTTC. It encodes CSARGEGEMGEQYF.

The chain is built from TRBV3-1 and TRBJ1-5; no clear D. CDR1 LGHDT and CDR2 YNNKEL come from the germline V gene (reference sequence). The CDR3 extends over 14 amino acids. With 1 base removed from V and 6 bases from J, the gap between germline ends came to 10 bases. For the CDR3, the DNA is TGTGCCAGCAGCCAAGTCGGGGTTATTCAGCCCCAGCATTTT. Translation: CASSQVGVIQPQHF.

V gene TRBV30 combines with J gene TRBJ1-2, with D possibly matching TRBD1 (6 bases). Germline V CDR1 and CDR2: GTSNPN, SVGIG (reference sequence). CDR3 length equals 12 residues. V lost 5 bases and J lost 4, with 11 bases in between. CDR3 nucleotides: TGTGCCTGGGACAGGAGCAGCTATGGCTACACCTTC. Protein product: CAWDRSSYGYTF.

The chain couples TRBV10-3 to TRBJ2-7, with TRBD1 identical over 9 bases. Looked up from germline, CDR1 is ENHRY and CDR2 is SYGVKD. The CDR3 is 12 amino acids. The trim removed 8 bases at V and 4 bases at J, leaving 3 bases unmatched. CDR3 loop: CAIRDRDYEQYF. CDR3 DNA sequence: TGTGCCATCCGGGACAGGGATTACGAGCAGTACTTC.

The CDR3 sequence: CASSDTRGTYGNEQFF. DNA of the CDR3: TGTGCCAGCAGCGACACACGGGGGACCTATGGTAATGAGCAGTTCTTC. The V and J genes are TRBV7-9 and TRBJ2-1; D possibly corresponds to TRBD2 (6 bases). V was trimmed by 5 bases and J by 7 bases, leaving 21 bases between them. Germline V gives CDR1 SEHNR, CDR2 FQNEAQ (reference sequence). The CDR3 is 16 amino acids.

The CDR3 here is CASSYSASGSYNEQFF. CDR3 nucleotides: TGTGCCAGCAGTTACTCGGCTAGCGGGAGCTACAATGAGCAGTTCTTC. V usage is TRBV6-5 and J usage is TRBJ2-1; TRBD2 matches at 10 bases. V gave up 0 bases and J gave up 3 bases; unmatched junction bases: 2. The CDR3 is 16 amino acids. CDR1 is MNHEY and CDR2 is SVGAGI in the germline V gene.

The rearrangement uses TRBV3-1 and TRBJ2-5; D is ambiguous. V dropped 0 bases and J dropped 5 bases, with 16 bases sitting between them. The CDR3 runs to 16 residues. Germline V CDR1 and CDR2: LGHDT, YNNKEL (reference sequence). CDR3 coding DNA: TGTGCCAGCAGCCAAGATCTCGCCGTACGTCGGGAGACCCAGTACTTC. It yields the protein CASSQDLAVRRETQYF.

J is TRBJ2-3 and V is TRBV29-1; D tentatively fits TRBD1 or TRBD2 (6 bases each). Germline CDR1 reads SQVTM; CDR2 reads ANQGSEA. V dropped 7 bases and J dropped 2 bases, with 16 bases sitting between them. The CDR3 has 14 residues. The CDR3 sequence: CSAEGELPTDTQYF. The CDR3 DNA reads TGCAGCGCGGAGGGGGAATTACCCACAGATACGCAGTATTTT.

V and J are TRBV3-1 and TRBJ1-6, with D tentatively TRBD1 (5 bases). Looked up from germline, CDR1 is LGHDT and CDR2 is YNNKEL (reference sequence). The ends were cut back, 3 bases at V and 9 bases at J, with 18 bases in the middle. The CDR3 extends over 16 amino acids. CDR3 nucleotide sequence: TGTGCCAGCAGCCAGGAACCGGGACTGCTCGGTTCACCCCTCCACTTT. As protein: CASSQEPGLLGSPLHF.

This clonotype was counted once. The CDR3 nucleotides read TGTGCCAGCAGCCAAGTCGCGCGGGTCGCAACTAATGAAAAACTGTTTTTT. This codes for CASSQVARVATNEKLFF. The V call is TRBV3-1, the J call TRBJ1-4, with D hard to call. CDR1 is LGHDT, CDR2 YNNKEL, per germline (reference sequence). The CDR3 loop spans 17 amino acids. V dropped 1 base and J dropped 0 bases, with 12 bases sitting between them.

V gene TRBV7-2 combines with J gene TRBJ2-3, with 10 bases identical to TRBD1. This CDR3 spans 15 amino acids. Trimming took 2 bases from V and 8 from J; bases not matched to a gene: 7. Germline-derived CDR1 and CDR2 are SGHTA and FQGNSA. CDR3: CASSLPGTGALTQYF. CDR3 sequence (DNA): TGTGCCAGCAGCTTACCGGGGACAGGGGCTCTTACGCAGTATTTT.

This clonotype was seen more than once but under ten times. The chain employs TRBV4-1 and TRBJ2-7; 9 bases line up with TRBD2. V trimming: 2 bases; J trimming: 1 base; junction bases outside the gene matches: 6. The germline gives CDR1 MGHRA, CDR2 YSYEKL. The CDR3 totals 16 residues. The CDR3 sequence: CASSQSLAGRSYEQYF. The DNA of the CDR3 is TGCGCCAGCAGCCAATCGCTAGCGGGGCGATCCTACGAGCAGTACTTC.

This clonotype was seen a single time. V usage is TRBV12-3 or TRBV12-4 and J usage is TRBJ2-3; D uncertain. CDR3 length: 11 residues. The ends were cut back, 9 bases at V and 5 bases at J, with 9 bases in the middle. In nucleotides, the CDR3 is TGTGCCAGAGTGATTGGAGATACGCAGTATTTT. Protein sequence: CARVIGDTQYF.

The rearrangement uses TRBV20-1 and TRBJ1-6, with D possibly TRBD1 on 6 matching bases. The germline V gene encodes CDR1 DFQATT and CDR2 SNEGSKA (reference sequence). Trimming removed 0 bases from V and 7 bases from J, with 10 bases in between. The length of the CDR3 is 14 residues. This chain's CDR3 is CSAREGQGNSPLHF. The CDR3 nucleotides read TGCAGTGCTAGAGAGGGGCAGGGGAATTCACCCCTCCACTTT.

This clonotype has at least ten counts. The CDR3 spells CASSPKQGAFNEQYF. CDR3 DNA: TGTGCCAGCAGCCCAAAACAGGGAGCGTTCAACGAGCAGTACTTC. This sequence joins TRBV9 and TRBJ2-7, with D possibly matching TRBD1 (6 bases). CDR3 length equals 15 residues. The germline CDR1 and CDR2 sequences are SGDLS and YYNGEE. Trimming pared 4 bases from V and 5 bases from J, leaving 19 bases between.

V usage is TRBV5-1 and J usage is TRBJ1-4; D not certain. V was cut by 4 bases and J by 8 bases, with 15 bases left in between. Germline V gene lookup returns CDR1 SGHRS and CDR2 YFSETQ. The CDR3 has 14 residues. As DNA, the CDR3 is TGCGCCAGCAGCCCTGGACTGACCCCCGAAAAACTGTTTTTT. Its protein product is CASSPGLTPEKLFF.